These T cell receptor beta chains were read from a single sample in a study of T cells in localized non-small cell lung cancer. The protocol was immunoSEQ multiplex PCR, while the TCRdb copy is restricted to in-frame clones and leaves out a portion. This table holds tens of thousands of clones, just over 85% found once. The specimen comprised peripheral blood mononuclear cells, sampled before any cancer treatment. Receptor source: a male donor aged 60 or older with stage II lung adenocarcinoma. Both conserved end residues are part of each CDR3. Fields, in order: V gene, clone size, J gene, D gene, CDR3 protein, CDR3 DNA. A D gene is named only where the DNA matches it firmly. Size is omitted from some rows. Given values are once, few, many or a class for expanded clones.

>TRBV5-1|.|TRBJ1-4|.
CASSSQGRYEKLFF
TGCGCCAGCAGCTCACAGGGTCGGTATGAAAAACTGTTTTTT
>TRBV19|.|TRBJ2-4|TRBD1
CASSMIGTGGIDIQYF
TGTGCCAGTAGTATGATAGGGACAGGGGGCATAGACATTCAGTACTTC
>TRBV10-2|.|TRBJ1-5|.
CASSQGDNQPQHF
TGCGCCAGCAGCCAGGGCGACAATCAGCCCCAGCATTTT
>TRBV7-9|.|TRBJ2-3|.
CASSPGAGSTDTQYF
TGTGCCAGCAGCCCCGGTGCGGGGAGCACAGATACGCAGTATTTT
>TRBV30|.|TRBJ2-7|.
CAWSPLLVHEQYF
TGTGCCTGGAGTCCCCTACTAGTCCACGAGCAGTACTTC
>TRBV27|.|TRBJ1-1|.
CASSLDRINTEAFF
TGTGCCAGCAGTCTAGACAGAATTAACACTGAAGCTTTCTTT
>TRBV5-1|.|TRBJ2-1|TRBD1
CAEPGTGNNEQFF
TGCGCCGAGCCCGGGACAGGGAACAATGAGCAGTTCTTC
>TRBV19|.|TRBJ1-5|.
CANTQGAGNQPQHF
TGTGCCAATACACAGGGTGCGGGCAATCAGCCCCAGCATTTT
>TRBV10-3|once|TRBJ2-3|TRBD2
CAISESSTWEGPTDTQYF
TGTGCCATCAGTGAGTCGTCGACTTGGGAGGGACCCACAGATACGCAGTATTTT
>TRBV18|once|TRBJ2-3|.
CASSPRGAGDTQYF
TGTGCCAGCTCACCCCGGGGGGCAGGAGATACGCAGTATTTT
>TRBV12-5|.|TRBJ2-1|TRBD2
CASGLVRTSGPQGEQFF
TGTGCTAGTGGTTTGGTACGGACTAGCGGTCCTCAGGGGGAGCAGTTCTTC